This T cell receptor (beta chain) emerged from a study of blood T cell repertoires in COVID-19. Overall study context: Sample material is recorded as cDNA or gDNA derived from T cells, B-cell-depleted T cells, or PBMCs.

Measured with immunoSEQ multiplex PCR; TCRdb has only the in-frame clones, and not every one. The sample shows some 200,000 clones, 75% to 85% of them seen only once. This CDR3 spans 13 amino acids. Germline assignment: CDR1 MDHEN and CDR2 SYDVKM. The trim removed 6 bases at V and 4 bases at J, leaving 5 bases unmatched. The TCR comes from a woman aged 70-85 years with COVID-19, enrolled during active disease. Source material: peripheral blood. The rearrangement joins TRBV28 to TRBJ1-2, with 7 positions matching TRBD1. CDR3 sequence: CASRSGTVYGYTF. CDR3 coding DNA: TGTGCCAGCAGATCAGGGACAGTCTATGGCTACACCTTC.